This T cell receptor (beta chain) was identified during a study of T cells after yellow fever vaccination. Study conclusions and caveats: Researchers noted that a small share of clonotypes showed up in both CD4 and CD8 compartments. At around 95% for CD4 and approximately 89% for CD8, most primary-vaccination clones showed up again after the booster. A faster peak, day 5 versus 15, was reached by the weaker secondary response.

Germline CDR1 and CDR2: SGHDT and YYEEEE. This CDR3 is built from 17 residues. The V gene end was trimmed by 3 bases and the J gene end by 2 bases; junction bases not matched to a gene: 7. As regards this clonotype: Its antigen is currently unknown.

TCRdb independently ran MiXCR on the 5' RACE reads; one entry per CDR3 protein. This table has 450,000 to 650,000 distinct CDR3 sequences, about 13% appearing once. This clonotype was obtained from a man under 40 who received the YFV17D yellow fever vaccine. The sequences come from PBMCs, collected on the day of the yellow fever booster vaccination. The chain employs TRBV5-6 and TRBJ2-3; 12 nucleotides align to TRBD2. The CDR3 here is CASSSRGTSGLTDTQYF. In DNA, the CDR3 is TGTGCCAGCAGCTCCCGAGGGACTAGCGGGCTCACAGATACGCAGTATTTT.